A single sample gave rise to the 3 T cell receptor beta chains below, sequenced in a study of blood T cells in healthy people across ages. A sample-barcoded 5' primer and a J-beta primer mix were used in a second PCR of about 6 to 11 cycles. Each CDR3 protein gets one entry after TCRdb re-called the 5' RACE reads with MiXCR. The sample lists 270,000 or so distinct CDR3 sequences, about 25% occurring once. The sample was blood. Receptor source: a woman in her sixties or seventies in good health.

V gene TRBV20-1 combines with J gene TRBJ2-7, with 7 bases matching TRBD2. CDR1 and CDR2 from the germline V gene are DFQATT and SNEGSKA (reference sequence). CDR3 size: 13 residues. The J segment lost 3 bases and the V segment lost 3 bases, leaving 5 bases of the junction unmatched. The CDR3 nucleotides are TGCAGTGCTAGCTCTAGCGGTAACTACGAGCAGTACTTC. It yields the protein CSASSSGNYEQYF.

The table lists this clonotype with a few counts. The chain has TRBV11-2 and TRBJ2-3; tentative D call: TRBD1 (5 bases). The CDR3 has 16 residues. Germline V gives CDR1 SGHAT, CDR2 FQNNGV. Trimming took 3 bases from V and 2 from J, leaving 15 bases between them. CDR3: CASSFTGDRYTDTQYF. The CDR3 DNA reads as TGTGCCAGCAGCTTTACTGGAGACAGATACACAGATACGCAGTATTTT. Combining the CDR3 with reference TRBV11-2 and TRBJ2-3 gives the whole variable domain EAGVAQSPRYKIIEKRQSVAFWCNPISGHATLYWYQQILGQGPKLLIQFQNNGVVDDSQLPKDRFSAERLKGVDSTLKIQPAKLEDSAVYLCASSFTGDRYTDTQYFGPGTRLTVL.

The CDR3 here is CASSLGGAMAETQYF. For the CDR3, the DNA is TGTGCCAGCAGCTTGGGGGGCGCCATGGCAGAGACCCAGTACTTC. The chain has TRBV5-5 and TRBJ2-5, with D possibly being TRBD1 (5 bases). This CDR3 is 15 amino acids long. Germline CDR1 is SGHKS and CDR2 is YYEKEE (reference sequence). V was trimmed by 0 bases and J by 4 bases, leaving 13 bases between them. The entire variable domain, with the rest obtained from reference TRBV5-5 and TRBJ2-5, is as follows: DAGVTQSPTHLIKTRGQQVTLRCSPISGHKSVSWYQQVLGQGPQFIFQYYEKEERGRGNFPDRFSARQFPNYSSELNVNALLLGDSALYLCASSLGGAMAETQYFGPGTRLLVL.